Shown below are 18 T cell receptor beta chains from a single sample sequenced in a study of blood T cell repertoires in COVID-19. Here immunoSEQ multiplex PCR was the method, and the copy in TCRdb shows in-frame clones only, minus some. The sample holds over 110,000 clones, about 87% seen once. Sequenced material: peripheral blood. The origin of the receptors is a woman aged 45 to 65 with acute or convalescent COVID-19.

The V gene is TRBV5-1, the J gene TRBJ2-7, with D perhaps matching TRBD2 (6 bases). The ends were cut back, 6 bases at V and 7 bases at J, with 17 bases in the middle. The CDR3 has 13 amino acids. CDR1 is SGHRS, CDR2 YFSETQ, per germline. The CDR3 DNA sequence: TGCGCCAGCAAAGTTGACGGGGGTAGGGAGCAGTACTTC. It is translated as CASKVDGGREQYF.

This chain uses TRBV15 with TRBJ2-1, with D perhaps TRBD2 (6 bases). Germline CDR1 is LNHNV and CDR2 is YYDKDF (reference sequence). The CDR3 consists of 16 residues. Trimming removed 1 base from V and 1 base from J, with 11 bases in between. CDR3 region: CATSRVGTRSYNEQFF. In nucleotides, the CDR3 is TGTGCCACCAGCAGAGTGGGGACTCGTTCCTACAATGAGCAGTTCTTC.

This chain uses TRBV7-6 with TRBJ2-3, with 9 bases lining up with TRBD1. The germline V gene encodes CDR1 SGHVS and CDR2 FNYEAQ. Trimming took 3 bases from V and 2 from J; bases not matched to a gene: 6. The CDR3 has 16 residues. In DNA, the CDR3 is TGTGCCAGCAGCTTTCAAGGGACAGGGTTCACAGATACGCAGTATTTT. Translating it yields CASSFQGTGFTDTQYF.

This chain joins TRBV6-5 and TRBJ1-1; tentatively, D is TRBD1 (6 bases). Germline V gene data show CDR1 as MNHEY and CDR2 as SVGAGI. This CDR3 has 15 amino acids. Trimming took off 0 bases at V and 5 bases at J, with 13 bases between the two ends. The CDR3 reads CASSYSARTVTEAFF. The CDR3 DNA reads TGTGCCAGCAGTTACTCGGCACGGACAGTGACTGAAGCTTTCTTT.

The chain is built from TRBV9 and TRBJ1-1, with TRBD1 matching over 9 bases. V dropped 3 bases and J dropped 7; count of bases not matched to a gene: 13. The V gene's germline CDR1 is SGDLS and CDR2 YYNGEE. The CDR3 loop spans 16 amino acids. CDR3 nucleotide sequence: TGTGCCAGCAGCGCCGGGACAGGGAGCCACCGGGGTGAAGCTTTCTTT. Translated: CASSAGTGSHRGEAFF.

The V and J genes are TRBV19 and TRBJ2-7, with D tentatively TRBD1 (7 bases). The V end was cut by 4 bases, the J end by 5 bases, with 24 bases between. Germline V gene sequence: CDR1 LNHDA, CDR2 SQIVND (reference sequence). This CDR3 comprises 17 residues. CDR3 nucleotide sequence: TGTGCCAGTAGTACCTGGAGACAGGGAGGTACAGGGCACGAGCAGTACTTC. Its translation is CASSTWRQGGTGHEQYF. Based on the CDR3 plus reference TRBV19 and TRBJ2-7, the full variable domain is DGGITQSPKYLFRKEGQNVTLSCEQNLNHDAMYWYRQDPGQGLRLIYYSQIVNDFQKGDIAEGYSVSREKKESFPLTVTSAQKNPTAFYLCASSTWRQGGTGHEQYFGPGTRLTVT.

The CDR3 DNA follows: TGTGCCATGGCTGGACAGCCCCAAGAGACCCAGTACTTC. Encoded protein: CAMAGQPQETQYF. The rearrangement joins TRBV10-3 to TRBJ2-5; D perhaps matches TRBD1 (6 bases). The V gene lost 9 bases and the J gene lost 1 base, with 12 bases spanning the gap. From germline, CDR1 is ENHRY and CDR2 SYGVKD. The CDR3 spans 13 residues.

The chain couples TRBV2 to TRBJ1-2, with TRBD1 matching 12 bases. The germline CDR1 and CDR2 sequences are SNHLY and FYNNEI. V lost 5 bases and J lost 7; bases outside the gene matches: 2. The CDR3 is 13 residues long. The CDR3 DNA follows: TGTGCCAGCAGTACGGGACAGGGGGCTGGCTACACCTTC. This sequence encodes CASSTGQGAGYTF. Full variable domain (remainder filled in from reference TRBV2 and TRBJ1-2): EPEVTQTPSHQVTQMGQEVILRCVPISNHLYFYWYRQILGQKVEFLVSFYNNEISEKSEIFDDQFSVERPDGSNFTLKIRSTKLEDSAMYFCASSTGQGAGYTFGSGTRLTVV.

CDR3 sequence reads: CASSLGLAAYNEQFF. Written as DNA, the CDR3 is TGTGCCAGCAGCCTGGGACTAGCGGCCTACAATGAGCAGTTCTTC. V and J are TRBV4-2 and TRBJ2-1; 11 nucleotides align to TRBD2. V dropped 4 bases and J dropped 2; count of bases not matched to a gene: 1. Looked up from germline, CDR1 is LGHNA and CDR2 is YNFKEQ. The CDR3 covers 15 residues.

V is TRBV7-3 and J is TRBJ1-6; TRBD1 agrees at 9 bases. The V gene's germline CDR1 is SGHTA and CDR2 FQGTGA. V lost 5 bases and J lost 6; bases outside the gene matches: 5. This CDR3 has 15 residues. The CDR3 loop reads CASSVDRGINSPLHF. The DNA for the CDR3 is TGTGCCAGCAGCGTTGACAGGGGGATTAATTCACCCCTCCACTTT.

This chain connects TRBV3-1 (or the pseudogene TRBV3-2) to TRBJ2-5; 10 bases fit TRBD2. The CDR3 loop spans 14 amino acids. From germline, CDR1 is LGHDT and CDR2 YNNKEL (reference sequence). Trimming removed 4 bases from V and 4 bases from J; junction bases left unmatched: 3. CDR3 protein: CASSPGTSVETQYF. The CDR3 nucleotides read TGTGCCAGCAGCCCCGGGACTAGCGTAGAGACCCAGTACTTC.

The CDR3 DNA follows: TGTGCCAGTACTAGGCAGTTCACTGAAGCTTTCTTT. This encodes CASTRQFTEAFF. The V and J genes are TRBV19 and TRBJ1-1; no clear D gene. Looked up from germline, CDR1 is LNHDA and CDR2 is SQIVND (reference sequence). The germline V and J ends were trimmed by 7 bases and 4 bases, with 10 bases remaining between them. The CDR3 sequence is 12 residues long.

The V and J genes are TRBV2 and TRBJ1-5; 10 bases match TRBD1. The CDR3 is 15 amino acids. Trimming removed 4 bases from V and 2 bases from J; junction bases left unmatched: 2. Germline V gene lookup returns CDR1 SNHLY and CDR2 FYNNEI. The CDR3 DNA is TGTGCCAGCAGTGGGGACAGGGGTGGCAATCAGCCCCAGCATTTT. This sequence encodes CASSGDRGGNQPQHF.

The V call is TRBV4-1, the J call TRBJ1-1, with D uncertain. This CDR3 has 16 residues. Germline values: CDR1 MGHRA, CDR2 YSYEKL. The V and J ends lost 2 bases and 0 bases respectively, with 13 bases between them. CDR3 sequence: CASSQSPGIMNTEAFF. CDR3 sequence (DNA): TGCGCCAGCAGCCAATCCCCCGGGATCATGAACACTGAAGCTTTCTTT.

This clone was counted a few times. The chain recombines TRBV7-8 with TRBJ1-5; D is uncertain. The V and J ends lost 1 base and 7 bases respectively, with 14 bases between them. There are 15 residues in the CDR3. The germline V gene encodes CDR1 SGHVS and CDR2 FQNEAQ. Here the CDR3 reads CASSLVWEGSQPQHF. CDR3 sequence (DNA): TGTGCCAGCAGCTTAGTTTGGGAGGGTAGCCAGCCCCAGCATTTT.

The genes are TRBV7-3 and TRBJ1-2; 9 bases are a match to TRBD1. This CDR3 is built from 15 residues. The V segment lost 5 bases and the J segment 3 bases; nucleotides outside the gene matches: 7. Germline CDR1 reads SGHTA; CDR2 reads FQGTGA. CDR3: CASSPTTGGHYGYTF. The CDR3 DNA follows: TGTGCCAGCAGCCCCACCACAGGGGGCCACTATGGCTACACCTTC. The whole variable domain, filled in from reference TRBV7-3 and TRBJ1-2, reads GAGVSQTPSNKVTEKGKYVELRCDPISGHTALYWYRQSLGQGPEFLIYFQGTGAADDSGLPNDRFFAVRPEGSVSTLKIQRTERGDSAVYLCASSPTTGGHYGYTFGSGTRLTVV.

This CDR3 reads CASSSTGTGELFF. The CDR3 DNA sequence: TGCGCCAGCAGCTCAACAGGGACCGGGGAGCTGTTTTTT. V usage is TRBV4-1 and J usage is TRBJ2-2, with D possibly matching TRBD1 (6 bases). CDR3 length equals 13 residues. V lost 5 bases to trimming and J lost 5 bases, with 9 bases between them. Germline V gene sequence: CDR1 MGHRA, CDR2 YSYEKL.

The chain recombines TRBV7-2 with TRBJ2-1, with 13 positions matching TRBD2. CDR3 length equals 15 residues. Trimming cost V 5 bases and J 6 bases; bases outside gene matches: 4. Germline CDR1 and CDR2: SGHTA and FQGNSA. The CDR3 reads CASSVTSGRANEQFF. The CDR3 DNA sequence: TGTGCCAGCAGCGTCACTAGCGGGAGGGCCAATGAGCAGTTCTTC.